One sample yielded the 21 T cell receptor beta chains listed below, sequenced in a study of cytomegalovirus exposure and HLA in healthy donors. The PCR employed 60 Vbeta primers together with 13 Jbeta primers. The assay was immunoSEQ multiplex PCR, and TCRdb's table has in-frame clones only and misses some. In the table there are 100,000 to 150,000 clones, 65% to 80% of which are singletons. The specimen sequenced was PBMCs. These receptors all come from a man aged 60 to 75 in good health and CMV-seropositive.

This sequence joins TRBV2 and TRBJ2-5; 10 bases agree with TRBD1. Germline V gene lookup returns CDR1 SNHLY and CDR2 FYNNEI. V dropped 6 bases and J dropped 5; count of bases not matched to a gene: 6. CDR3 length: 14 amino acids. The CDR3 nucleotides read TGTGCCAGCAGGGCGGACAGGGGGTACGAGACCCAGTACTTC. Translated, it gives CASRADRGYETQYF.

The CDR3 region has the DNA TGTGCCAGCAGCTGGACAGGGGGCGGCTACACCTTC. It encodes CASSWTGGGYTF. The chain has TRBV5-6 and TRBJ1-2, with TRBD1 matching over 11 bases. This CDR3 region has 12 residues. After removal of 3 bases from V and 8 bases from J, the junction contained 0 bases not matched to a gene. From germline, CDR1 is SGHDT and CDR2 YYEEEE.

V gene TRBV6-5 combines with J gene TRBJ1-2, with 7 bases lining up with TRBD1. The CDR3 has 14 residues. Germline CDR1 is MNHEY and CDR2 is SVGAGI. The junction had 8 bases not matched to a gene; V was cut back by 6 bases and J by 4 bases. CDR3 sequence (DNA): TGTGCCAGCAGGCCGGAGGGACAGACCTATGGCTACACCTTC. Amino acid sequence: CASRPEGQTYGYTF.

V and J are TRBV5-1 and TRBJ2-7; TRBD1 agrees at 9 bases. The CDR3 spans 14 residues. Germline CDR1 SGHRS, CDR2 YFSETQ. The trim removed 2 bases at V and 4 bases at J, leaving 4 bases unmatched. CDR3 DNA: TGCGCCAGCAGCTTAGGGACAGGGCTTTACGAGCAGTACTTC. Translated, it gives CASSLGTGLYEQYF. Using reference TRBV5-1 and TRBJ2-7 for the parts outside the CDR3, the full variable domain is KAGVTQTPRYLIKTRGQQVTLSCSPISGHRSVSWYQQTPGQGLQFLFEYFSETQRNKGNFPGRFSGRQFSNSRSEMNVSTLELGDSALYLCASSLGTGLYEQYFGPGTRLTVT.

J is TRBJ2-7 and V is TRBV6-1; TRBD2 is a possible D gene (5 bases). V was shortened by 8 bases and J by 4 bases, with 9 bases between the two germline ends. The CDR3 has 11 residues. Per germline, CDR1 MNHNS and CDR2 SASEGT. The CDR3 DNA reads as TGTGCCAGCGGGAGTGGGTACGAGCAGTACTTC. Its translation is CASGSGYEQYF.

The chain recombines TRBV21-1 with TRBJ1-2. TRBV21-1 is a documented pseudogene. This CDR3 spans 13 amino acids. The CDR3 DNA follows: TGTGCCAGCAGGACGAACTGGCGGTATGGCTACACCTTC. Translated: CASRTNWRYGYTF.

The chain has TRBV4-1 and TRBJ1-2; no reliable D call. Germline V gene data show CDR1 as MGHRA and CDR2 as YSYEKL. V lost 8 bases, J lost 0 bases, and 7 bases lay in between. CDR3 length equals 12 residues. For the CDR3, the DNA is TGCGCCAGCCTCGGGGCTAACTATGGCTACACCTTC. It is translated as CASLGANYGYTF.

This clone was seen more than once but under ten times. The chain links TRBV7-2 to TRBJ2-6; no definite D call. Trimming took 2 bases from V and 4 from J, leaving 18 bases between them. This CDR3 is built from 18 residues. CDR1 SGHTA and CDR2 FQGNSA come from the germline V gene. The CDR3 region has the DNA TGTGCCAGCAGCTTATTATCCAGGTTTTTAATGGGGGCCAACGTCCTGACTTTC. It is translated as CASSLLSRFLMGANVLTF.

The chain has TRBV18 and TRBJ2-7, with D tentatively TRBD1 (6 bases). Trimming shortened V by 6 bases and J by 3 bases, and 18 bases separated the two germline ends. Germline CDR1 is KGHSH and CDR2 is LQKENI. The CDR3 runs to 15 residues. Here the CDR3 reads CASSRGQGLNYEQYF. The CDR3 coding sequence is TGTGCCAGCTCTCGAGGCCAGGGGCTTAACTACGAGCAGTACTTC.

The J gene is TRBJ2-5, the V gene TRBV5-1, with 15 bases matching TRBD2. With the DNA end fitting TRBJ2-7 better, the J assignment may be wrong. The CDR3 totals 19 residues. CDR1 and CDR2 from the germline V gene are SGHRS and YFSETQ. This CDR3 is CASSKTGLAGGRILYEQYF. The CDR3 bases are TGCGCCAGCAGTAAGACGGGACTAGCGGGAGGCCGTATACTCTACGAGCAGTACTTC.

The chain joins TRBV9 to TRBJ2-5, with D maybe TRBD1 (5 bases). This CDR3 spans 14 amino acids. Trimming removed 4 bases at V and 2 bases at J, with 12 bases between. Germline CDR1 and CDR2: SGDLS and YYNGEE. CDR3 sequence reads: CASSPRTIQETQYF. The CDR3 coding sequence is TGTGCCAGCAGCCCGCGGACAATTCAAGAGACCCAGTACTTC.

The gene calls are TRBV27 and TRBJ2-7; 10 positions agree with TRBD2. With 5 bases clipped from V and 3 bases from J, the junction kept 7 bases outside the gene matches. The CDR3 length is 15 residues. The germline gives CDR1 MNHEY, CDR2 SMNVEV (reference sequence). DNA of the CDR3: TGTGCCAGCAGTGGGCGACTAGCGGGCCACTACGAGCAGTACTTC. Its protein is CASSGRLAGHYEQYF.

The table lists this clone with a few counts. The rearrangement uses TRBV6-1 and TRBJ1-5; 8 bases are a match to TRBD1. Germline V gives CDR1 MNHNS, CDR2 SASEGT. Trimming at V came to 5 bases and at J to 7 bases, leaving 7 bases not matched to a gene. The CDR3 runs 14 residues. CDR3 residues: CASSRGQGGQPQHF. The CDR3 nucleotides read TGTGCCAGCAGTCGCGGACAGGGTGGCCAGCCCCAGCATTTT.

The chain links TRBV6-6 to TRBJ1-1; D is possibly TRBD1 (6 bases). CDR3 length equals 13 residues. Per germline, CDR1 MNHNY and CDR2 SVGAGI (reference sequence). The ends were cut back, 6 bases at V and 11 bases at J, with 19 bases in the middle. This CDR3 reads CASSPRGSRGAFF. The CDR3 DNA sequence: TGTGCCAGCAGCCCCAGGGGTAGCCGTGGGGCTTTCTTT.

The chain combines TRBV10-3 with TRBJ2-2; tentatively, D is TRBD2 (5 bases). V dropped 6 bases and J dropped 3 bases, with 14 bases sitting between them. This CDR3 is 15 amino acids long. Looked up from germline, CDR1 is ENHRY and CDR2 is SYGVKD. As DNA, the CDR3 is TGTGCCATCAGGACTGCCATCGGGGACACCGGGGAGCTGTTTTTT. Its protein is CAIRTAIGDTGELFF.

This clone was counted a single time. The chain couples TRBV25-1 to TRBJ1-3; no clear D gene. V lost 4 bases, J lost 0 bases, and 16 bases lay in between. CDR3 length: 17 residues. CDR1 MGHDK and CDR2 SYGVNS come from the germline V gene. The CDR3 DNA is TGTGCCAGCAGTGGAGACTCTTACCTTTTCTCTGGAAACACCATATATTTT. Amino acids: CASSGDSYLFSGNTIYF. Drawing the rest from reference TRBV25-1 and TRBJ1-3, the complete variable domain is EADIYQTPRYLVIGTGKKITLECSQTMGHDKMYWYQQDPGMELHLIHYSYGVNSTEKGDLSSESTVSRIRTEHFPLTLESARPSHTSQYLCASSGDSYLFSGNTIYFGEGSWLTVV.

The genes are TRBV10-2 and TRBJ2-3; D unresolved. V was trimmed by 3 bases and J by 1 base, leaving 5 bases between them. The CDR3 has 13 amino acids. The germline V gene encodes CDR1 WSHSY and CDR2 SAAADI. The CDR3 bases are TGCGCCAGCAGTGACCAGGGCACAGATACGCAGTATTTT. Translating gives CASSDQGTDTQYF.

This clone was seen a handful of times. The rearrangement links TRBV5-1 to TRBJ2-1; 10 bases align to TRBD2. V shed 0 bases, J shed 4 bases, and the junction held 4 bases outside the gene matches. The germline gives CDR1 SGHRS, CDR2 YFSETQ. The CDR3 has 16 amino acids. CDR3 region: CASSLASGRAYNEQFF. In DNA, the CDR3 is TGCGCCAGCAGCTTGGCCAGCGGGAGGGCTTACAATGAGCAGTTCTTC. The whole variable domain, filled in from reference TRBV5-1 and TRBJ2-1, reads KAGVTQTPRYLIKTRGQQVTLSCSPISGHRSVSWYQQTPGQGLQFLFEYFSETQRNKGNFPGRFSGRQFSNSRSEMNVSTLELGDSALYLCASSLASGRAYNEQFFGPGTRLTVL.

V is TRBV4-1 and J is TRBJ1-1, with TRBD1 matching 10 bases. The CDR3 sequence is 15 residues long. Trimming cost V 2 bases and J 4 bases; bases outside gene matches: 4. CDR1 MGHRA and CDR2 YSYEKL come from the germline V gene. The CDR3 nucleotides are TGCGCCAGCAGCCAATTAGGACAGGGGGGCACTGAAGCTTTCTTT. Protein: CASSQLGQGGTEAFF.

The chain combines TRBV21-1 with TRBJ1-2; the DNA was not compared with TRBD1, the D call given in the table. TRBV21-1 is deemed a pseudogene. The length of the CDR3 is 14 residues. CDR3 loop: CASSLGQRRYGYTF. The DNA for the CDR3 is TGTGCCAGCAGTCTTGGACAGCGTCGGTATGGCTACACCTTC.

This clone was observed once. The J gene is TRBJ2-7, the V gene TRBV5-1; TRBD1 might be the D (5 bases). Trimming removed 0 bases at V and 4 bases at J, with 11 bases between. The CDR3 consists of 14 residues. In germline, CDR1 is SGHRS, CDR2 YFSETQ. The CDR3 loop reads CASSLVDRLYEQYF. CDR3 DNA: TGCGCCAGCAGCTTGGTTGACAGATTATACGAGCAGTACTTC.